This entry concerns a single T cell receptor (beta chain). This clonotype occurred a few times. Its antigen specificity is not known. Base qualities are not provided; no much larger clone lies one nucleotide away. This record comes from a study of T cells in Graves' hyperthyroidism and ophthalmopathy (dated by TCRdb to the late 2010s). Turning to the overall study: Peripheral blood was collected at initial diagnosis, before any treatment. After sampling, hyperthyroidism patients received methimazole starting at 30 mg daily, and ophthalmopathy patients received high-dose intravenous methylprednisolone. TCR V-J signatures able to tell the groups apart were searched for in a discovery cohort of approximately 95 patients, of whom more than 40 had Graves' ophthalmopathy and some 60 had stable Graves' hyperthyroidism. In addition, the study compared T-cell repertoires in thyroid tissue and in blood from roughly six Graves' hyperthyroidism patients. The approximately 100 discovery patients were randomly split 7:3 into training and test sets. The paper describes TCR Vbeta CDR3 sequencing of about 140 peripheral blood samples, made up of roughly 40 ophthalmopathy patients, roughly 80 hyperthyroidism patients and 17 progressor patients. Whether ophthalmopathy could be predicted prospectively was tested in an independent validation cohort made up of roughly 19 hyperthyroidism patients plus 17 patients who later progressed to ophthalmopathy. What the research found in general, with its limitations: In validation, the model predicted progression to ophthalmopathy a median of around 6.5 months before onset, with over 55% sensitivity and 72.22% specificity. In cross-validation, a model built on a 13 V-J signature told ophthalmopathy apart from stable hyperthyroidism with 85% to 90% sensitivity and 81% to 82% specificity, and in testing the same model reached 80%/75%. Sample size was not statistically predetermined, and investigators were not blinded to group allocation. Most expanded thyroid clonotypes (frequency above 0.001) were also detected in blood, suggesting blood repertoires may reflect thyroid immune responses.

Amplification of TCR beta CDR3 regions was carried out from RNA transcripts. The first round of RT-PCR for the TCR CDR3 was performed with the HTBI primer set and the Qiagen OneStep RT-PCR kit. A second multiplex PCR round built the libraries, followed by size selection and purification. Paired-end sequencing of the libraries was performed with 100 bp reads on an Illumina HiSeq2000. As for the authors' bioinformatics: SOAPnuke was used to process the raw data, with reads discarded if the reads contained adapters or uncalled bases, had a mean Phred below 15, or lacked an exact constant-primer or identifier match. COPE v1.2.5 was used to merge the high-quality paired reads, and each unique nucleotide sequence was defined as a clonotype. MiTCR v1.1 was used to align clonotypes to the IMGT TRBV, TRBD and TRBJ reference segments. Analysis was restricted to V-J combinations with a frequency above 0.0001, which covered 98% to 99.2% of repertoires. A TCS score was defined as the ratio of F50 (clonal expansion) to E x V (chaos), with BLOSUM62-based TCRdist applied between CDR3 peptides within each V-J. Welch's t-statistics and random forest reduced roughly 500 V-J features to 13, which were used in a naive Bayes classifier (R e1071). The public reads were quality trimmed at Q25 with fastp and then assembled into clones with MiXCR by TCRdb, keeping productive beta chains. When rows share a CDR3 protein, they turn into one entry using the most common DNA and genes. The V and J calls and clone size are TCRdb's, not the authors'. The sample table records about 210,000 distinct CDR3 sequences; 15% to 20% of these occur just once. The top ten constitute around 50% of the sample.

The CDR3, from cysteine to phenylalanine, totals 16 residues. Only CDR3 DNA is held: 48 bases, read in frame from base 1. CDR1 and CDR2, looked up from the germline V gene (reference sequence), are MNHEY and SMNVEV. V is trimmed back by 8 bases and J by 2 bases, and the junction contains 9 bases that no gene match accounts for. Stable Graves' hyperthyroidism was defined as the absence of progression to ophthalmopathy over 18 months of follow-up. Hyperthyroidism patients were newly diagnosed, had a disease duration of under 2 months, and were aged 18 to 65 years. Exclusion was applied to patients with uncontrolled infections, other autoimmune diseases, pregnancy or lactation. Diagnoses relied on clinical symptoms, serum thyroxine and TRAb, thyroid ultrasound and orbital computed tomography. PBMCs were isolated from 7.5 to 10 ml of fresh peripheral blood by Ficoll-Paque density gradient centrifugation. Total RNA was extracted with Trizol reagent, and quality was checked on an Agilent 2100 Bioanalyzer.

The chain is made from TRBV27 and TRBJ2-3, and 11 bases in between align with TRBD2. The clonotype originates from a man in his fifties with Graves' hyperthyroidism. Sequencing was performed on blood. DNA sequence: TGTGCCAGCGGGAACGGGACTAGCGGCTCCACAGATACGCAGTATTTT. Translated, it reads CASGNGTSGSTDTQYF.